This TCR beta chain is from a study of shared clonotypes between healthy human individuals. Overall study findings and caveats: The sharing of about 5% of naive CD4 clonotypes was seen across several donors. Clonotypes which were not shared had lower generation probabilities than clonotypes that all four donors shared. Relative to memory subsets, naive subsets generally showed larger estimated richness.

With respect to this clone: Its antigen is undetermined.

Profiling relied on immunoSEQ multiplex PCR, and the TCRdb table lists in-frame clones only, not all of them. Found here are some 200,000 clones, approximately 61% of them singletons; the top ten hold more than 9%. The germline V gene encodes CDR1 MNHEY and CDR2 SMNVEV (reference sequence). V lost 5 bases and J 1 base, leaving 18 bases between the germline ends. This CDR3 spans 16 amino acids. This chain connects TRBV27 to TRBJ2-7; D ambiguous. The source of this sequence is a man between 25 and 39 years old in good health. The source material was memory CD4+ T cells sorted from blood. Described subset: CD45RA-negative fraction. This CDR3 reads CASSASLVQTSYEQYF. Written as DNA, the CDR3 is TGTGCCAGCAGTGCCTCCTTGGTACAGACTTCCTACGAGCAGTACTTC.